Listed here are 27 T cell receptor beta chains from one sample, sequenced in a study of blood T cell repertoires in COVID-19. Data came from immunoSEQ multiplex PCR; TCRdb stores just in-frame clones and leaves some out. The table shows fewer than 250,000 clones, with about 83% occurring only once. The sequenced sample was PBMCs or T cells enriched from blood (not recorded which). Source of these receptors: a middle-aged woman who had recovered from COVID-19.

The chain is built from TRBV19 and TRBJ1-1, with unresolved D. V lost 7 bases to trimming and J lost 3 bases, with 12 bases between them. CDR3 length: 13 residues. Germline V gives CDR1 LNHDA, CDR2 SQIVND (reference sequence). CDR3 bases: TGTGCCAGTACTTTTGAGGCGGACACTGAAGCTTTCTTT. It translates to CASTFEADTEAFF.

The CDR3 bases are TGCGCCAGCAGCTTAACTAGCGGGCCCTACAATGAGCAGTTCTTC. Its protein product is CASSLTSGPYNEQFF. J is TRBJ2-1 and V is TRBV5-1, with TRBD2 matching 9 bases. V shed 2 bases, J shed 2 bases, and the junction held 2 bases outside the gene matches. The CDR3 extends over 15 amino acids. Germline CDR1 reads SGHRS; CDR2 reads YFSETQ.

In DNA form, the CDR3 reads TGTGCCACCAGTGATCCGGACAGGGCAGAGGGCTACACCTTC. Translating it yields CATSDPDRAEGYTF. The chain links TRBV24-1 to TRBJ1-2, with 8 bases identical to TRBD1. CDR1 and CDR2 (germline): KGHDR, SFDVKD. CDR3 size: 14 residues. Losses at the gene ends were 3 bases for V and 8 bases for J; bases not matched to a gene: 7.

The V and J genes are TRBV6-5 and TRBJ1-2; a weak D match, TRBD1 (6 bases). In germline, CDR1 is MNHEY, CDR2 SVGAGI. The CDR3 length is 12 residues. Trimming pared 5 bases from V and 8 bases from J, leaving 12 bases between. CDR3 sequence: CASSRGTQGYTF. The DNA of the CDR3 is TGTGCCAGCAGTAGGGGGACCCAGGGCTACACCTTC.

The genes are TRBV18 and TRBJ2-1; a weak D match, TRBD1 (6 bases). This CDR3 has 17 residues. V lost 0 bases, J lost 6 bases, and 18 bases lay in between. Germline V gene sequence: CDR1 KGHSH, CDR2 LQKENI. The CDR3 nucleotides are TGTGCCAGCTCACCACCAAACCGGGCTAAAGGGGGCAATGAGCAGTTCTTC. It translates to CASSPPNRAKGGNEQFF.

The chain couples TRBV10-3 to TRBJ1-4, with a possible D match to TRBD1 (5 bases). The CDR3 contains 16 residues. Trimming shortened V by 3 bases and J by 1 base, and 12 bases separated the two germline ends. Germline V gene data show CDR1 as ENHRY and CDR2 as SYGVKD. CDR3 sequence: CAISDTAGRTNEKLFF. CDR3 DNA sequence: TGTGCCATCAGTGACACGGCAGGGCGAACTAATGAAAAACTGTTTTTT.

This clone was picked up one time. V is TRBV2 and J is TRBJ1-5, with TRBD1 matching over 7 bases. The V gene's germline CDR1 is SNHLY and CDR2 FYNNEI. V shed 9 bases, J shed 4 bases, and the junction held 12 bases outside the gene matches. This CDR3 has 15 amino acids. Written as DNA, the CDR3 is TGTGCCAGTTACAGGGGCCTCACTTCTAATCAGCCCCAGCATTTT. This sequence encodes CASYRGLTSNQPQHF.

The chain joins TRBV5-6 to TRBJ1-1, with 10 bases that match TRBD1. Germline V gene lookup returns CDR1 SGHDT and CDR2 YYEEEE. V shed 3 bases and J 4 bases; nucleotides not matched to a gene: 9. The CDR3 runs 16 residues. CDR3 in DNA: TGTGCCAGCAGCTCCGGGACAGGGGACTTTGGCACTGAAGCTTTCTTT. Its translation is CASSSGTGDFGTEAFF.

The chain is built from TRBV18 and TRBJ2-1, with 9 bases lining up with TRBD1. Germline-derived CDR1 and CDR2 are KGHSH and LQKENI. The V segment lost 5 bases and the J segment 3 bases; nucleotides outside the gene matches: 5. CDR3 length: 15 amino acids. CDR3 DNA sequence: TGTGCCAGCTCAGAACAGGGGGCTTTCTACAATGAGCAGTTCTTC. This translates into CASSEQGAFYNEQFF.

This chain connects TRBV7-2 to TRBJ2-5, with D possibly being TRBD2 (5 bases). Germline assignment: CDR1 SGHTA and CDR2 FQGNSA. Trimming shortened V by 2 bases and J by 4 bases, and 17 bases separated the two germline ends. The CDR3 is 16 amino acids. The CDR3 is CASSLTSGIRGETQYF. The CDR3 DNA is TGTGCCAGCAGCTTAACCTCCGGGATTCGAGGAGAGACCCAGTACTTC.

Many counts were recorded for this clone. The CDR3 is CSVRTGGGGGYTF. CDR3 nucleotide sequence: TGCAGCGTTAGGACAGGAGGGGGAGGTGGCTACACCTTC. The chain carries TRBV29-1 and TRBJ1-2; TRBD1 matches 7 bases. Germline V gene lookup returns CDR1 SQVTM and CDR2 ANQGSEA. V was pared by 5 bases and J by 7 bases, with 10 bases of the junction left unmatched. The CDR3 length is 13 residues.

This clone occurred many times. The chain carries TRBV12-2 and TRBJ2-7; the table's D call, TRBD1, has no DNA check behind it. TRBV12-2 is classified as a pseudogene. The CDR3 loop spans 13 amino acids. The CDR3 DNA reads TGTGCAAGTCGCTTAGTTACAGGGGGTGAGCAGTACGTC. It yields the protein CASRLVTGGEQYV.

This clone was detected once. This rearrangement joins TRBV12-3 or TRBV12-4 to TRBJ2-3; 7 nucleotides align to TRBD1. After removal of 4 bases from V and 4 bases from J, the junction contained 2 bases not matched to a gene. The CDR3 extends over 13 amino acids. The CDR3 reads CASSYGTADTQYF. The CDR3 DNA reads TGTGCCAGCAGTTACGGGACAGCAGATACGCAGTATTTT.

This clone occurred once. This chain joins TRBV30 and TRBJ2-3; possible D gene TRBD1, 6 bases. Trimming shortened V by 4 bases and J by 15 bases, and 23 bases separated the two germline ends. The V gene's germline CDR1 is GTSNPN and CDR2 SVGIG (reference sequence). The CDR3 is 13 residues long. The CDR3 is CAWITSGWTEYYF. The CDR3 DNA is TGTGCCTGGATCACGTCCGGATGGACAGAGTACTATTTT.

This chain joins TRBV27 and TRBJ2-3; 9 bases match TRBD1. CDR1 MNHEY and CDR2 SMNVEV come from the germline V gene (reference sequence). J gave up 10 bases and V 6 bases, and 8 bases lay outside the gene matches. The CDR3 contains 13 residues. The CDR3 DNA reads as TGTGCCAGCAGAGGACAGGGGAGGTTCGCGCAGTATTTT. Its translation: CASRGQGRFAQYF.

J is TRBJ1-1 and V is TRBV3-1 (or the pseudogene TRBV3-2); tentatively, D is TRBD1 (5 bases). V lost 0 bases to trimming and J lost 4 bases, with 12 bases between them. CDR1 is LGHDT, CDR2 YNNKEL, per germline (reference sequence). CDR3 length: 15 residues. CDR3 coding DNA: TGTGCCAGCAGCCAAGATCCAGGGTTGGGCACTGAAGCTTTCTTT. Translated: CASSQDPGLGTEAFF.

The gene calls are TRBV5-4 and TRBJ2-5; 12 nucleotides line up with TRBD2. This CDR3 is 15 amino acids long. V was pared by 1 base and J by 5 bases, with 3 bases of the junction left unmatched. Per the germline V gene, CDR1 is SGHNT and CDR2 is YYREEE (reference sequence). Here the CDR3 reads CASSLRLAGGETQYF. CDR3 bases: TGTGCCAGCAGCTTGCGCCTAGCGGGAGGGGAGACCCAGTACTTC.

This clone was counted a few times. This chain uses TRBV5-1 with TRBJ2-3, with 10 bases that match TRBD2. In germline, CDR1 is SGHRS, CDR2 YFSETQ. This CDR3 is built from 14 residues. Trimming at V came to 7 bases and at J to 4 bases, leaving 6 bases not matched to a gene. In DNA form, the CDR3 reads TGCGCCAGCGGCCTAGCGGGAGAGGCAGATACGCAGTATTTT. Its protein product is CASGLAGEADTQYF.

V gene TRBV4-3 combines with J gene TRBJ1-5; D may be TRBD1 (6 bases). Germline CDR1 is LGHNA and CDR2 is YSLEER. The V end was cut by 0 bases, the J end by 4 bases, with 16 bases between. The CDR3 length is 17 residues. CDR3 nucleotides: TGCGCCAGCAGCCAAGATTTGGGTGGACAGTTTAATCAGCCCCAGCATTTT. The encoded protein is CASSQDLGGQFNQPQHF.

The CDR3 DNA is TGTGCCAGCTCACCGTCAGGACAGAACGAGCAGTACTTC. It specifies CASSPSGQNEQYF. The gene calls are TRBV18 and TRBJ2-7; D possibly corresponds to TRBD1 (6 bases). Trimming took off 3 bases at V and 5 bases at J, with 11 bases between the two ends. The germline CDR1 and CDR2 sequences are KGHSH and LQKENI. This CDR3 is 13 amino acids long.

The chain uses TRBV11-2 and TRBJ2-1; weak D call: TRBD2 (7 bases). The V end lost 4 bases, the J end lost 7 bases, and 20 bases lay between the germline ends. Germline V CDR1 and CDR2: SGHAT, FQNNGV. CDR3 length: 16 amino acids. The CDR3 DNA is TGTGCCAGCAGCTCCAATAGGGGGGAGGGCCGGAATGAGCAGTTCTTC. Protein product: CASSSNRGEGRNEQFF.

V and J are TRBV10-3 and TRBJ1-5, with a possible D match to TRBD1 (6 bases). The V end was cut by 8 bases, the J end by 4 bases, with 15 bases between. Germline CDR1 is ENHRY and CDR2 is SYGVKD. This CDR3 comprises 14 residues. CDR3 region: CAISMTGDNQPQHF. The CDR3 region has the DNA TGTGCCATCTCGATGACAGGAGATAATCAGCCCCAGCATTTT.

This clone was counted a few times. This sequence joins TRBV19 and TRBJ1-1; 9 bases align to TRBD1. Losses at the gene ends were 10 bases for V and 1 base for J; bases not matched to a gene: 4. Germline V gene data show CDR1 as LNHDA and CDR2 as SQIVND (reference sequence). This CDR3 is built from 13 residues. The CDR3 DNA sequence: TGTGCCACTGTGGGACAGGGGAACACTGAAGCTTTCTTT. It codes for CATVGQGNTEAFF. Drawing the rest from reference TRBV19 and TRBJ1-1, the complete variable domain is DGGITQSPKYLFRKEGQNVTLSCEQNLNHDAMYWYRQDPGQGLRLIYYSQIVNDFQKGDIAEGYSVSREKKESFPLTVTSAQKNPTAFYLCATVGQGNTEAFFGQGTRLTVV.

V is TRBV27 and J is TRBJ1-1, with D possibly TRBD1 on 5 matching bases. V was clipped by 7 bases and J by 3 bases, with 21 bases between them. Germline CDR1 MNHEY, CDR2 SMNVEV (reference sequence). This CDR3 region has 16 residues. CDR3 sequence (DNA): TGTGCCAGCATCAGGGTTTTGAAAGGTCCTTACACTGAAGCTTTCTTT. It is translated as CASIRVLKGPYTEAFF.

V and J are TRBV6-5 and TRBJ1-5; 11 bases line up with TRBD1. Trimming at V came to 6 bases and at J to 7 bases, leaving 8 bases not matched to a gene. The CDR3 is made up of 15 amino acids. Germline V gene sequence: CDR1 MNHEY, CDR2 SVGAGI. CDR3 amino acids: CASRQGQGGSQPQHF. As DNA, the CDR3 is TGTGCCAGCAGACAGGGACAGGGGGGCAGCCAGCCCCAGCATTTT.

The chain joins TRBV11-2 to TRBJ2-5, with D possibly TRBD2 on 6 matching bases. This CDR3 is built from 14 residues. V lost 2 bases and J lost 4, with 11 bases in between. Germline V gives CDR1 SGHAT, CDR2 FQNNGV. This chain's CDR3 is CASSLRGVGETQYF. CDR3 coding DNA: TGTGCCAGCAGCTTACGCGGGGTGGGAGAGACCCAGTACTTC.

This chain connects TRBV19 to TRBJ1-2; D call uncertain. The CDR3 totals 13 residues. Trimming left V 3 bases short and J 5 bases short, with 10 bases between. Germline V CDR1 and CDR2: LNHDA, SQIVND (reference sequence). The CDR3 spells CASSILRLYGYTF. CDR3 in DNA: TGTGCCAGTAGTATCCTCAGGCTTTATGGCTACACCTTC.